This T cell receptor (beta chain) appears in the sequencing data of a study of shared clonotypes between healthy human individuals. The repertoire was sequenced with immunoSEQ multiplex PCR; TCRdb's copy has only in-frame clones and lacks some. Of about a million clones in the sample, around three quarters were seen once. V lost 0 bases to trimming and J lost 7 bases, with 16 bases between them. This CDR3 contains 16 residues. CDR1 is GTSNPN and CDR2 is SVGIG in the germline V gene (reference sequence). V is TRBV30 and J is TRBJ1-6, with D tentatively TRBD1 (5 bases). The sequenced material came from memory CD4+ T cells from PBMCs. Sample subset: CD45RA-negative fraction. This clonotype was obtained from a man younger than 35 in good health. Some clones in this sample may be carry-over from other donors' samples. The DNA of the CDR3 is TGTGCCTGGAGTGTAGACGCTCCAGGGAAGAATTCACCCCTCCACTTT. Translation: CAWSVDAPGKNSPLHF. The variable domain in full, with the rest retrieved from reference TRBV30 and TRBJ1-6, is SQTIHQWPATLVQPVGSPLSLECTVEGTSNPNLYWYRQAAGRGLQLLFYSVGIGQISSEVPQNLSASRPQDRQFILSSKKLLLSDSGFYLCAWSVDAPGKNSPLHFGNGTRLTVT.